This T cell receptor (beta chain) was identified during a study of OX40 agonist ivuxolimab in advanced cancers. For the study in its entirety: Ivuxolimab was an agonistic, fully human IgG2 monoclonal antibody directed against OX40 (CD134), a costimulatory receptor. Intravenous ivuxolimab was administered to patients every 2 weeks at six dose levels: 0.01, 0.1, 0.3, 1.5, 3 and 10 mg/kg. Among the 50 to 55 dose-escalation patients, 19 had hepatocellular carcinoma, roughly 15 melanoma, 9 renal cell carcinoma and 9 head and neck cancer. In the dose-escalation cohort, around four fifths of patients were male, and the mean age was approximately 60 years, with a range of roughly 20 to 79. Patients were allowed to have had prior anti-PD-1, anti-PD-L1 or anti-CTLA-4 therapy, and approximately 41% of the dose-escalation patients had previously received checkpoint inhibitors. Partial responses occurred in three dose-escalation patients: two with cutaneous melanoma and one with hepatocellular carcinoma. The point of sequencing TCRbeta in the periphery was to test whether ivuxolimab changed TCR sequence diversity and drove clonal T-cell expansion. The paper reports the monotherapy dose-escalation portion (N of about 54 patients) of the phase I ivuxolimab trial. Paper-wide results and their limitations: In the 0.1-3.0 mg/kg groups, partial responders had among the lowest normalized peripheral clonal expansion, particularly in CD8+ T cells. After ivuxolimab, expanded clones were on average more numerous among CD8+ T cells than among CD4+ T cells. Clonal expansion of both CD4+ and CD8+ blood T cells was observed from baseline to week 6 at doses 0.1 to 3.0 mg/kg. Low levels of normalized T-cell clonal expansion were also shown by some nonresponding patients. The antigen specificity of the peripheral T cells that underwent clonal expansion was not determined.

The trial excluded patients who had a history of autoimmune disease or who were on systemic immunosuppression. In every dose cohort, peripheral blood was drawn for TCR sequencing at baseline, cycle 4 day 1, and cycle 7 day 1. The samples were taken from a phase I, first-in-human, multicenter, open-label dose-escalation trial of ivuxolimab. Adults with locally advanced or metastatic head and neck squamous cell, hepatocellular, melanoma or renal cell carcinoma were enrolled in the trial. CD4+ and CD8+ T cells were sorted separately from peripheral blood before TCR sequencing. As for this clone: It lacks a known antigen. Within one base of it there is no much larger clone, and no base qualities were kept.

CDR1 GTSNPN and CDR2 SVGIG are derived from the germline V gene (reference sequence). V and J lose 5 bases and 1 base, and a span of 15 bases separates them. From the cysteine up to the phenylalanine, the CDR3 has a length of 15 residues. Just CDR3 DNA is preserved here, 45 bases in frame from base 1. Genomic DNA was isolated from the sorted cells so that the TCRbeta CDR3 region could be sequenced. The immunoSEQ Assay was used for sequencing of TCRbeta CDR3 regions. TCRdb provides this immuneACCESS table in a form limited to in-frame rearrangements. Some clones are lacking; in checked studies, under half of them reflect an unresolved V gene, and why the rest are absent is not known. Across this sample there are approximately 72,000 clones, with approximately 86% seen only once. The ten largest clones capture around 0.86% of the sample.

The sequencing used CD4+ or CD8+ T cells sorted from blood, collected in a trial of the OX40 agonist ivuxolimab. This receptor was taken from an adult with an advanced solid tumor such as melanoma, head and neck, liver or kidney cancer. This sequence uses TRBV30 and TRBJ1-5; tentative D gene TRBD1, with 6 bases matching. The CDR3 protein: CAWGPGGGSNQPQHF. Here is the DNA: TGTGCCTGGGGGCCGGGAGGGGGAAGCAATCAGCCCCAGCATTTT.